This T cell receptor (beta chain) was captured in a study of blood T cell repertoires in COVID-19. Looking at the study overall: Samples taken during acute and convalescent COVID-19 were collected in the United States, Italy and Spain. From T cells, B-cell-depleted T cells, or PBMCs came the material, which was cDNA or gDNA.

Recruits, aged about 18 to 89 years, lived in some 25 US areas. The V gene end was trimmed by 4 bases and the J gene end by 6 bases; junction bases not matched to a gene: 13. The germline V gene encodes CDR1 KGHSH and CDR2 LQKENI. The CDR3 is 17 residues long. Methods used by the authors: Scientists estimated how many nucleated cells there were by amplifying reference gene primers. Libraries were prepared by immunoSEQ multiplex PCR; TCRdb keeps only in-frame clonotypes and omits some of them. V and J calls and clone size follow that table, whereas D and trimming were derived from the DNA. The data hold hundreds of thousands of clones, with around 90% observed a single time.

Specimen: PBMCs or T cells enriched from blood (not recorded which). The TCR comes from a man aged 30 to 45 who had been exposed to COVID-19. This rearrangement joins TRBV18 to TRBJ2-7; 12 nucleotides align to TRBD1. The CDR3 here is CASSLEGPGQGATEQYF. The CDR3 nucleotides are TGTGCCAGCTCACTAGAGGGTCCGGGACAGGGGGCTACCGAGCAGTACTTC.